The sequence of this TCR beta chain was determined in a study of molecular identifiers for immune sequencing clone quantification. At the level of the study: RNA from around 18,000 or 91,000 naive CD8 cells was split five ways in replicates, with four sequenced.

MiXCR, run by TCRdb on the PCR reads, gives a single entry per CDR3 protein. The sample includes about 300,000 distinct CDR3 sequences, over 20% of them seen just once. Germline loops: CDR1 SGHTS, CDR2 YDEGEE. The CDR3 covers 15 residues. The V end was cut by 2 bases, the J end by 2 bases, with 13 bases between. Many counts were recorded for this clonotype. Naive CD8 libraries came from around 20,000 to 1,000,000 sorted cells with 10%, 30% or 50% RNA. Using a CD8+CD4-CCR7+CD45RA+ phenotype, naive CD8 T cells were sorted. The sequenced material came from naive CD8+ T cells from blood, with Jurkat cell RNA spiked in. Subset indicated: FACS-sorted CD8+CD4-CCR7+CD45RA+ naive T cells. The chain recombines TRBV5-8 with TRBJ2-5; TRBD1 is a possible D gene (5 bases). The sequence came from a human donor in good health. Some libraries in this study had Jurkat cell RNA spiked in. CDR3 bases: TGTGCCAGCAGCTTACGCGGACACCTACAAGAGACCCAGTACTTC. This translates into CASSLRGHLQETQYF.